Below, 28 T cell receptor beta chains from the same sample are listed, as sequenced in a study of T cell changes during pregnancy in multiple sclerosis. Sequencing used immunoSEQ multiplex PCR; TCRdb keeps in-frame clones, though not all of them. The table lists about 38,000 clones, 85% to 95% of them singletons. The material sequenced was CD8+ T cells from peripheral blood mononuclear cells, taken in the third trimester of pregnancy. These receptors were collected from a female donor with multiple sclerosis, enrolled in a pregnancy study.

The CDR3 DNA sequence: TGTGCCAGTAGTATATTACTAGCGGGGGGCAATGAGCAGTTCTTC. It specifies CASSILLAGGNEQFF. The chain employs TRBV19 and TRBJ2-1; 12 nucleotides line up with TRBD2. Per the germline V gene, CDR1 is LNHDA and CDR2 is SQIVND (reference sequence). Trimming cost V 2 bases and J 6 bases; bases outside gene matches: 2. The CDR3 has 15 amino acids.

This chain links TRBV6-5 with TRBJ2-3, with 7 nucleotides matching TRBD2. Looked up from germline, CDR1 is MNHEY and CDR2 is SVGAGI. V lost 4 bases and J lost 4; bases outside the gene matches: 2. The CDR3 covers 13 residues. In nucleotides, the CDR3 is TGTGCCAGCAGTTCCCGGGAGGCAGATACGCAGTATTTT. Translated, it gives CASSSREADTQYF.

The CDR3 sequence is CASSETTSGIQETQYF. For the CDR3, the DNA is TGTGCCAGCAGTGAAACCACTAGCGGGATCCAAGAGACCCAGTACTTC. The chain has TRBV2 and TRBJ2-5, with 10 bases matching TRBD2. V trimming: 2 bases; J trimming: 1 base; junction bases outside the gene matches: 4. This CDR3 has 16 residues. The germline gives CDR1 SNHLY, CDR2 FYNNEI.

This clone was seen only once. This chain connects TRBV6-1 to TRBJ1-6; 9 nucleotides align to TRBD1. Trimming took 3 bases from V and 10 from J; bases not matched to a gene: 7. This CDR3 spans 15 amino acids. Germline CDR1 MNHNS, CDR2 SASEGT. CDR3 amino acids: CASSELRDRASPLHF. The DNA of the CDR3 is TGTGCCAGCAGTGAGCTCCGGGACAGGGCCTCACCCCTCCACTTT.

CDR3 bases: TGCGCCAGCAGCTTGGCGGGGTCCCACGAGCAGTACTTC. Amino acids: CASSLAGSHEQYF. This rearrangement joins TRBV5-1 to TRBJ2-7; possibly TRBD2 for D (5 bases). The germline V gene has CDR1 SGHRS and CDR2 YFSETQ. This CDR3 has 13 residues. V was cut by 0 bases and J by 5 bases, with 9 bases left in between.

V and J are TRBV15 and TRBJ2-1; D gene uncertain. The CDR3 is 20 amino acids. Per germline, CDR1 LNHNV and CDR2 YYDKDF (reference sequence). V shed 0 bases and J shed 0 bases, with 21 bases lying between them. The CDR3 is CATSRDLSGPDVSSYNEQFF. The DNA of the CDR3 is TGTGCCACCAGCAGAGATCTATCAGGTCCCGACGTATCCTCCTACAATGAGCAGTTCTTC.

The chain carries TRBV4-2 and TRBJ2-3; TRBD2 is a possible D gene (6 bases). From germline, CDR1 is LGHNA and CDR2 YNFKEQ. The V end lost 2 bases, the J end lost 4 bases, and 16 bases lay between the germline ends. The CDR3 spans 16 residues. CDR3 nucleotide sequence: TGTGCCAGCAGCCAACACAACAGTTGGAGGGCAGATACGCAGTATTTT. Its protein is CASSQHNSWRADTQYF.

The rearrangement uses TRBV5-4 and TRBJ1-2, with unresolved D. Trimming took 0 bases from V and 4 from J, leaving 7 bases between them. The CDR3 loop spans 13 amino acids. Germline CDR1 and CDR2: SGHNT and YYREEE (reference sequence). CDR3 region: CASSLELAYGYTF. Written as DNA, the CDR3 is TGTGCCAGCAGCTTGGAACTTGCCTATGGCTACACCTTC.

The table lists this clone with a count of one. The genes are TRBV7-9 and TRBJ1-2; 10 nucleotides agree with TRBD1. V lost 1 base, J lost 3 bases, and 5 bases stayed unmatched. The CDR3 is 16 amino acids. Germline V lookup: CDR1 SEHNR, CDR2 FQNEAQ (reference sequence). This CDR3 reads CASSLGTGGYYYGYTF. The CDR3 DNA reads TGTGCCAGCAGCTTAGGGACAGGGGGGTATTACTATGGCTACACCTTC.

The V gene is TRBV4-1, the J gene TRBJ2-1; no firm D call. Trimming shortened V by 1 base and J by 7 bases, and 5 bases separated the two germline ends. The CDR3 is 12 amino acids. Germline V lookup: CDR1 MGHRA, CDR2 YSYEKL. The CDR3 region is CASSQGGNEQFF. CDR3 sequence (DNA): TGCGCCAGCAGCCAAGGAGGAAATGAGCAGTTCTTC.

This sequence joins TRBV30 and TRBJ1-1; D is perhaps TRBD1 (5 bases). The CDR3 runs 12 residues. Germline V gives CDR1 GTSNPN, CDR2 SVGIG (reference sequence). The V and J ends lost 4 bases and 4 bases respectively, with 10 bases between them. This chain's CDR3 is CAWTPGGTEAFF. The CDR3 DNA reads TGTGCCTGGACCCCCGGGGGCACTGAAGCTTTCTTT.

The rearrangement joins TRBV9 to TRBJ2-7, with 7 bases identical to TRBD1. V shed 3 bases, J shed 4 bases, and the junction held 7 bases outside the gene matches. CDR3 size: 14 residues. The germline gives CDR1 SGDLS, CDR2 YYNGEE. The CDR3 region has the DNA TGTGCCAGCAGCGCCGGGACAGATACTTACGAGCAGTACTTC. Amino acid sequence: CASSAGTDTYEQYF. Complete variable domain (other parts from reference TRBV9 and TRBJ2-7): DSGVTQTPKHLITATGQRVTLRCSPRSGDLSVYWYQQSLDQGLQFLIQYYNGEERAKGNILERFSAQQFPDLHSELNLSSLELGDSALYFCASSAGTDTYEQYFGPGTRLTVT.

The sample holds one count of this clone. The chain employs TRBV7-8 and TRBJ2-2; TRBD2 might be the D (7 bases). The CDR3 contains 19 residues. V was trimmed by 4 bases and J by 3 bases, leaving 24 bases between them. Germline lookup yields CDR1 SGHVS and CDR2 FQNEAQ. CDR3 sequence reads: CASSSSLRGAGEDTGELFF. The CDR3 DNA follows: TGTGCCAGCAGCTCCTCTCTTCGGGGGGCAGGGGAGGACACCGGGGAGCTGTTTTTT.

This chain uses TRBV6-6 with TRBJ1-5; D unresolved. Germline V CDR1 and CDR2: MNHNY, SVGAGI (reference sequence). V gave up 5 bases and J gave up 6 bases, with 14 bases separating them. The CDR3 spans 14 residues. The CDR3 coding sequence is TGTGCCAGCAGTCACGATGGCGGTTTTCAGCCCCAGCATTTT. Its protein is CASSHDGGFQPQHF.

J is TRBJ2-3 and V is TRBV4-1; possible D gene TRBD1, 5 bases. V was cut by 1 base and J by 5 bases, with 13 bases left in between. The V gene's germline CDR1 is MGHRA and CDR2 YSYEKL. The CDR3 loop spans 15 amino acids. The DNA of the CDR3 is TGCGCCAGCAGCCAAGCGTTGGCAGGGCAAGATACGCAGTATTTT. Translated, it gives CASSQALAGQDTQYF.

CDR3 coding DNA: TGTGCCAGCAGTGCGGGGGGCGGGAATGAGCAGTTCTTC. This sequence encodes CASSAGGGNEQFF. The chain links TRBV11-3 to TRBJ2-1; TRBD2 matches at 8 bases. CDR3 length: 13 residues. Germline trimming cut 6 bases from V and 7 bases from J; bases unmatched to any gene: 5. Germline-derived CDR1 and CDR2 are SGHNT and YENEEA.

This chain links TRBV7-8 with TRBJ1-6; no definite D call. Germline V gene data show CDR1 as SGHVS and CDR2 as FQNEAQ. With 1 base removed from V and 8 bases from J, the gap between germline ends came to 6 bases. The CDR3 has 13 amino acids. The CDR3 nucleotides read TGTGCCAGCAGCTTAGACAACGATTCACCCCTCCACTTT. Its translation: CASSLDNDSPLHF. The variable domain in full, with the rest retrieved from reference TRBV7-8 and TRBJ1-6, is GAGVSQSPRYKVAKRGQDVALRCDPISGHVSLFWYQQALGQGPEFLTYFQNEAQLDKSGLPSDRFFAERPEGSVSTLKIQRTQQEDSAVYLCASSLDNDSPLHFGNGTRLTVT.

As DNA, the CDR3 is TGTGCCAGCAGTGAAGGGGACAGGGTTTGGCATGAGCAGTTCTTC. Its protein product is CASSEGDRVWHEQFF. The chain joins TRBV6-1 to TRBJ2-1, with 9 bases fitting TRBD1. In germline, CDR1 is MNHNS, CDR2 SASEGT. The CDR3 runs to 15 residues. With V trimmed by 1 base and J by 8 bases, 6 bases remained unmatched.

V and J are TRBV4-1 and TRBJ2-2, with TRBD2 matching 12 bases. The CDR3 has 17 amino acids. The trim removed 4 bases at V and 4 bases at J, leaving 7 bases unmatched. The V gene's germline CDR1 is MGHRA and CDR2 YSYEKL. The CDR3 reads CASSRATSGGPTGELFF. DNA of the CDR3: TGCGCCAGCAGCCGGGCAACTAGCGGGGGGCCCACCGGGGAGCTGTTTTTT.

The V and J genes are TRBV7-2 and TRBJ1-2; a weak D match, TRBD1 (5 bases). This CDR3 region has 13 residues. Germline loops: CDR1 SGHTA, CDR2 FQGNSA. V lost 2 bases, J lost 3 bases, and 7 bases lay in between. CDR3: CASSLLGDYGYTF. CDR3 nucleotide sequence: TGTGCCAGCAGCTTATTAGGGGACTATGGCTACACCTTC.

Points on this clone: It may be a read error: a sequence one base away is much more abundant. This sample includes further DNA sequences coding for the same CDR3. The genes are TRBV29-1 and TRBJ1-3, with D unresolved. Looked up from germline, CDR1 is SQVTM and CDR2 is ANQGSEA. The CDR3 sequence is 11 residues long. Trimming removed 4 bases at V and 3 bases at J, with 4 bases between. The CDR3 coding sequence is TGCAGCGTTGTTCTTGGAAACACCATATATTTT. It codes for CSVVLGNTIYF.

The chain is built from TRBV9 and TRBJ1-1; maybe TRBD1 (5 bases). The CDR3 has 14 amino acids. V was clipped by 0 bases and J by 5 bases, with 11 bases between them. The germline gives CDR1 SGDLS, CDR2 YYNGEE. The CDR3 DNA sequence: TGTGCCAGCAGCGTAGGGGGCTTGGGGACTGAAGCTTTCTTT. Translating it yields CASSVGGLGTEAFF.

The chain links TRBV4-1 to TRBJ2-1, with a tentative D call TRBD2 (7 bases). Germline V gene sequence: CDR1 MGHRA, CDR2 YSYEKL. The V and J ends lost 2 bases and 9 bases respectively, with 14 bases between them. The CDR3 has 14 amino acids. The CDR3 loop reads CASSQLGGGVEQFF. CDR3 DNA sequence: TGCGCCAGCAGCCAATTAGGAGGGGGGGTTGAGCAGTTCTTC.

In this sample, this clone turned up once. The V gene is TRBV4-1, the J gene TRBJ2-7; D not resolved. Trimming stripped 0 bases from V and 3 bases from J, with 12 bases between. Germline assignment: CDR1 MGHRA and CDR2 YSYEKL. The CDR3 length is 15 residues. CDR3 DNA sequence: TGCGCCAGCAGCCAAGACAAAGACATGTACTACGAGCAGTACTTC. It specifies CASSQDKDMYYEQYF.

The chain uses TRBV5-6 and TRBJ2-6, with 10 bases identical to TRBD2. CDR3 length: 19 residues. V gave up 1 base and J gave up 4 bases; unmatched junction bases: 11. Looked up from germline, CDR1 is SGHDT and CDR2 is YYEEEE. CDR3 nucleotide sequence: TGTGCCAGCAGCTTGAATCTCGGCCTAGCGGGGGTGGGGGCCAACGTCCTGACTTTC. Its protein product is CASSLNLGLAGVGANVLTF.

The chain employs TRBV15 and TRBJ1-2; maybe TRBD1 (5 bases). Per germline, CDR1 LNHNV and CDR2 YYDKDF (reference sequence). Trimming shortened V by 9 bases and J by 4 bases, and 12 bases separated the two germline ends. The CDR3 covers 12 residues. This chain's CDR3 is CATSGVGYGYTF. In DNA form, the CDR3 reads TGTGCCACTTCGGGGGTAGGCTATGGCTACACCTTC.

The chain uses TRBV5-6 and TRBJ1-5; the D is unclear. Looked up from germline, CDR1 is SGHDT and CDR2 is YYEEEE. The V gene lost 2 bases and the J gene lost 4 bases, with 7 bases spanning the gap. The CDR3 sequence is 13 residues long. The CDR3 reads CASSLRGNQPQHF. The CDR3 nucleotides read TGTGCCAGCAGCTTAAGAGGAAATCAGCCCCAGCATTTT.

The rearrangement links TRBV7-6 to TRBJ2-3, with a weak D call TRBD2 (5 bases). The CDR3 has 19 residues. V dropped 5 bases and J dropped 5 bases, with 29 bases sitting between them. Germline loops: CDR1 SGHVS, CDR2 FNYEAQ. In nucleotides, the CDR3 is TGTGCCAGCAGCGCGACTGGGATAACGATAGCGCACGTTGGAGATACGCAGTATTTT. Protein sequence: CASSATGITIAHVGDTQYF.